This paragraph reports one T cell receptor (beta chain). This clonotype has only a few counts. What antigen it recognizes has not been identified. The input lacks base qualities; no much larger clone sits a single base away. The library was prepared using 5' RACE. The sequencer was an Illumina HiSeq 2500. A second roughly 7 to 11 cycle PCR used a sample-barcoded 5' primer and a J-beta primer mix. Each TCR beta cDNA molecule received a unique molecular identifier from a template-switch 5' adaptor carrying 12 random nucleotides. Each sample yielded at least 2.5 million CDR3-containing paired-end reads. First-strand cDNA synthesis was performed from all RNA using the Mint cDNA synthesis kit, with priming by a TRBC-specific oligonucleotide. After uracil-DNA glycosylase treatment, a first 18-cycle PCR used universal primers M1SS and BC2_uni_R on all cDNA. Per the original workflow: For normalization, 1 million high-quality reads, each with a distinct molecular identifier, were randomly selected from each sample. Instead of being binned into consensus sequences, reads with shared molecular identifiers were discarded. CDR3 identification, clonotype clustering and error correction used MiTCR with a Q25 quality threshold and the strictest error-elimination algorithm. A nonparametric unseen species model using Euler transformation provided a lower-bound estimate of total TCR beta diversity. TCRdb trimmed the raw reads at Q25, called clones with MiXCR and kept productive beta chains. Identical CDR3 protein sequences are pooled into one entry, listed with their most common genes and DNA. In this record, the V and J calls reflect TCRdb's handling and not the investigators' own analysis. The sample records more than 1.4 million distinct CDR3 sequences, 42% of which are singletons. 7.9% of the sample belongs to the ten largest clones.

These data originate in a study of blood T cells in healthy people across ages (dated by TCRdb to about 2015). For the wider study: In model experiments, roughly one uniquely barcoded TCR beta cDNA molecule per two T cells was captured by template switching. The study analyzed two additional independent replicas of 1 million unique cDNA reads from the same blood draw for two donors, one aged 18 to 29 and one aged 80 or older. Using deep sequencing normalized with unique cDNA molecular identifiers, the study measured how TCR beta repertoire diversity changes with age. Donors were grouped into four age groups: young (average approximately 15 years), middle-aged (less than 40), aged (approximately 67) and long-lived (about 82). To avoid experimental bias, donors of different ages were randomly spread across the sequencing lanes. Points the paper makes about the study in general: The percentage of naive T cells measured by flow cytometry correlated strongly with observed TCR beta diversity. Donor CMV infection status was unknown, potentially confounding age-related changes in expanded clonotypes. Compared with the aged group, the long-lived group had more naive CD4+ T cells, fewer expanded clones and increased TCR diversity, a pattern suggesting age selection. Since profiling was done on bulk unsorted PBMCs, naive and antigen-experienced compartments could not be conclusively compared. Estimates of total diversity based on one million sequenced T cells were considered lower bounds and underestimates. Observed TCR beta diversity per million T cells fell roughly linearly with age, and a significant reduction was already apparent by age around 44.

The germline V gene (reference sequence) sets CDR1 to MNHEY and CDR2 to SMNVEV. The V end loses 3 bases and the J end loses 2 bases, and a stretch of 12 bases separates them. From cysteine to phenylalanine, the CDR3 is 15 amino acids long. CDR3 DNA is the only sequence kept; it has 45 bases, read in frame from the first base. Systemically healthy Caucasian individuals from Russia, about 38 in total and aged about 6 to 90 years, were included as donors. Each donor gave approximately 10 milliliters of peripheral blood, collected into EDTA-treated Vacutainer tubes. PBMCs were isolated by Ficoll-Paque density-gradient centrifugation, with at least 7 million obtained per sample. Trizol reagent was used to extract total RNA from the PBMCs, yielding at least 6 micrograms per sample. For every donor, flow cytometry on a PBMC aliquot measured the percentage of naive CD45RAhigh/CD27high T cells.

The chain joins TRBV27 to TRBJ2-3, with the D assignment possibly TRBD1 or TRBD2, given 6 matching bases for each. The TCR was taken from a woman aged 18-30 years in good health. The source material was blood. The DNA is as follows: TGTGCCAGCAGTTTGGGCGGGACACTCACAGATACGCAGTATTTT. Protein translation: CASSLGGTLTDTQYF.